This is a list of T cell receptor beta chains from one sample in a study of T cells in narcolepsy. Here immunoSEQ multiplex PCR was the method, and the copy in TCRdb shows in-frame clones only, minus some. Of 25,000 to 35,000 clones in the sample, about 85% were seen once. The sequencing sample was made of CD45RA- memory CD4+ T cells from PBMCs. These receptor sequences come from a human donor with narcolepsy. CDR3s include the opening cysteine and the closing phenylalanine or tryptophan. The D gene is left open where the match is weak. Rows may omit the clone size; those that give it use once, few, many or a size class.

j_call v_call d_call clone_size cdr3_nt cdr3_aa
TRBJ2-7 TRBV6-6 TRBD1 NA TGTGCCACCCAGAGGGACAGGGGGGTCGAGCAGTACTTC CATQRDRGVEQYF
TRBJ1-2 TRBV5-1 TRBD1 NA TGCGCCAGCAGCCTGGGGGACAGTCGTTCGTATGGCTACACCTTC CASSLGDSRSYGYTF
TRBJ2-7 TRBV4-1 NA NA TGCGCCAGCAGCCAAGAATCGAACAGGGCGATCGAGCAGTACTTC CASSQESNRAIEQYF
TRBJ2-1 TRBV7-3 TRBD1 NA TGTGCCAGCAGCCCCGGGACAGGGGTATACAATGAGCAGTTCTTC CASSPGTGVYNEQFF
TRBJ2-1 TRBV28 NA NA TGTGCCAGCAGTCGACTAGTGGGTGAGCAGTTCTTC CASSRLVGEQFF
TRBJ1-2 TRBV14 NA NA TGTGCCAGCAGCCAAGGAGCGTTCTATGGCTACACCTTC CASSQGAFYGYTF
TRBJ1-4 TRBV6-1 NA NA TGTGCCAGCAGGAGAGACAGCGAAAAACTGTTTTTT CASRRDSEKLFF
TRBJ2-3 TRBV11-3 TRBD1 NA TGTGCCAGCAGCCCCGGGACAGGGAAGGCAGATACGCAGTATTTT CASSPGTGKADTQYF
TRBJ2-2 TRBV14 TRBD2 medium-sized TGTGCCAGCAGCCAAGCAGCGGGAGCTAACGGGGAGCTGTTTTTT CASSQAAGANGELFF
TRBJ1-3 TRBV14 NA NA TGTGCCAGCAGCCAAGTAGGGGCTGGAAACACCATATATTTT CASSQVGAGNTIYF
TRBJ1-3 TRBV9 NA once TGTGCCAGCAGCGTAGTCCCCAACTCTGGAAACACCATATATTTT CASSVVPNSGNTIYF
TRBJ1-2 TRBV6-5 NA NA TGTGCCAGCAGGGGGACTAACTATGGCTACACCTTC CASRGTNYGYTF
TRBJ1-1 TRBV19 NA NA TGTGCCAGTAGTATAAACGGGATGAACACTGAAGCTTTCTTT CASSINGMNTEAFF
TRBJ2-3 TRBV7-3 NA NA TGTGCCAGCAGCATGGGGGGTACGCAGTATTTT CASSMGGTQYF
TRBJ2-7 TRBV9 NA NA TGTGCCAGCAGCGCCCACACAGCGGTCAACTACGAGCAGTACTTC CASSAHTAVNYEQYF
TRBJ2-5 TRBV29-1 NA NA TGCAGCGTCCAGGACGGGAACCAAGAGACCCAGTACTTC CSVQDGNQETQYF
TRBJ2-1 TRBV7-3 NA NA TGTGCCAGCAGCTTACGGCAAGCCTCCTACAATGAGCAGTTCTTC CASSLRQASYNEQFF
TRBJ2-3 TRBV29-1 NA NA TGCAGCGAAGAGGCTGGAACAGATACGCAGTATTTT CSEEAGTDTQYF
TRBJ1-1 TRBV5-1 TRBD1 NA TGCGCCAGCAGCCTCTCCTCGGACAGGCTGAACACTGAAGCTTTCTTT CASSLSSDRLNTEAFF